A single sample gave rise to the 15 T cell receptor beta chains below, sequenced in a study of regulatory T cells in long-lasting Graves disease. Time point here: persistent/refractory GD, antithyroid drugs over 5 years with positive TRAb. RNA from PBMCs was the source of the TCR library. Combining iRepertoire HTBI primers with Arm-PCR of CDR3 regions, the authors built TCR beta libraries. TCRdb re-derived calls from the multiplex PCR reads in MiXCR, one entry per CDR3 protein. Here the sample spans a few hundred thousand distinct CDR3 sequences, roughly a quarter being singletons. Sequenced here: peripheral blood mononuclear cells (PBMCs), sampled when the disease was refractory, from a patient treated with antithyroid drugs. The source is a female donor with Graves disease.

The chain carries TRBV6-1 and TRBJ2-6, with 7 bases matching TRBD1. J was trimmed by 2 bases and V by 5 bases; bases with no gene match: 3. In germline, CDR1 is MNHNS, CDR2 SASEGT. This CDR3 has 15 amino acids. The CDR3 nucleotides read TGTGCCAGCAGTAACGGACAGGCTGGGGCCAACGTCCTGACTTTC. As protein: CASSNGQAGANVLTF.

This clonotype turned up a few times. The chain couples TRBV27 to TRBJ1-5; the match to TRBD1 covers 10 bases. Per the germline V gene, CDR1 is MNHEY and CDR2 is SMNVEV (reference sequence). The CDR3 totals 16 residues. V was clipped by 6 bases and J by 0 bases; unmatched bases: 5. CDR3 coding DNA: TGTGCCAGCAGCCCGGGACAGGGGTATAGCAATCAGCCCCAGCATTTT. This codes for CASSPGQGYSNQPQHF.

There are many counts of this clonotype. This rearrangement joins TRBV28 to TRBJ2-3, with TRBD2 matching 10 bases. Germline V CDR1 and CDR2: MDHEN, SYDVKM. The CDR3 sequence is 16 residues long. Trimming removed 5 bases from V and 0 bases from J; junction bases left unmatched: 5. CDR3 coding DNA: TGTGCCAGCAGTATGGGACTAGCGAGGAGCACAGATACGCAGTATTTT. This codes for CASSMGLARSTDTQYF.

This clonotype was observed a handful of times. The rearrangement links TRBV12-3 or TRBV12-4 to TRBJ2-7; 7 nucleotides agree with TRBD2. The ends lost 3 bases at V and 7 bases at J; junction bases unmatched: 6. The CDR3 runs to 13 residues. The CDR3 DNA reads TGTGCCAGCAGTTTGGCGGGAGTGGGGGAGCAGTACTTC. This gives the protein CASSLAGVGEQYF.

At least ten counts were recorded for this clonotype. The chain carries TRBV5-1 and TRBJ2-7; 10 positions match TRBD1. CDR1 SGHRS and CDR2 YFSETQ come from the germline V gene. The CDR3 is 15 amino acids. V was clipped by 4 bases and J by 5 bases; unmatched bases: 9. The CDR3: CASSTRQGAYHEQYF. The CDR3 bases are TGCGCCAGCAGCACCCGACAGGGGGCGTACCACGAGCAGTACTTC.

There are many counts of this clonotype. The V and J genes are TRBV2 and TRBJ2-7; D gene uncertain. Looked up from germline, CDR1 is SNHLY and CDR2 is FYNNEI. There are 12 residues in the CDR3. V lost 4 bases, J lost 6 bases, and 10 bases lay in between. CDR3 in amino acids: CASSGSGREQYF. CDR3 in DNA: TGTGCCAGCAGTGGCAGTGGGCGCGAGCAGTACTTC.

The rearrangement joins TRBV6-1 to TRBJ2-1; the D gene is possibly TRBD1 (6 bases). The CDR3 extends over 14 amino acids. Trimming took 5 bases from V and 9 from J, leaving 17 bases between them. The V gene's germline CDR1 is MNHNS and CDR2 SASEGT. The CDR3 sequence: CASSRDLQGVEQFF. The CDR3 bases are TGTGCCAGCAGTCGCGATTTACAGGGCGTTGAGCAGTTCTTC.

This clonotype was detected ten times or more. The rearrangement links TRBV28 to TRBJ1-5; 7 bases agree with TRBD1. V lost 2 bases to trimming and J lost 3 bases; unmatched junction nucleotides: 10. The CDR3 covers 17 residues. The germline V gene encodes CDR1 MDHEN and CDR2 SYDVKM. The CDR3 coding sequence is TGTGCCAGCAGTTTAGCGACAGGGCTAGCCAACAATCAGCCCCAGCATTTT. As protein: CASSLATGLANNQPQHF. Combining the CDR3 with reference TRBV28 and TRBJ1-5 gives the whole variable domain DVKVTQSSRYLVKRTGEKVFLECVQDMDHENMFWYRQDPGLGLRLIYFSYDVKMKEKGDIPEGYSVSREKKERFSLILESASTNQTSMYLCASSLATGLANNQPQHFGDGTRLSIL.

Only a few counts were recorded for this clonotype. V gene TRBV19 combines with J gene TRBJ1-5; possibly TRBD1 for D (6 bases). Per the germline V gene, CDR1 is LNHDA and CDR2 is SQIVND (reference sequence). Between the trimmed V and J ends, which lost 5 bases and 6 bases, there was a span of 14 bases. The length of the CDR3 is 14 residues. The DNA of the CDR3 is TGTGCCAGTAGTTTTTTGGGGGGCTCTCAGCCCCAGCATTTT. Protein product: CASSFLGGSQPQHF.

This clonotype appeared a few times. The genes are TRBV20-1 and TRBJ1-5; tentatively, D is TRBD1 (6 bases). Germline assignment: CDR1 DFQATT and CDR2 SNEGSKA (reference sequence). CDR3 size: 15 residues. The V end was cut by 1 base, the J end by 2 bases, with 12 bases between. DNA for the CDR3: TGCAGTGCTAGAGTCCAGGGGTATGGCAATCAGCCCCAGCATTTT. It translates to CSARVQGYGNQPQHF.

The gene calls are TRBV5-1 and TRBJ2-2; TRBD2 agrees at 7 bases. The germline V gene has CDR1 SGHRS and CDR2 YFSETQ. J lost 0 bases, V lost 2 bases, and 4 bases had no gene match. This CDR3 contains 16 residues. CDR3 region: CASSFSGNTNTGELFF. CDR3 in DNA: TGCGCCAGCAGCTTCAGCGGGAACACGAACACCGGGGAGCTGTTTTTT.

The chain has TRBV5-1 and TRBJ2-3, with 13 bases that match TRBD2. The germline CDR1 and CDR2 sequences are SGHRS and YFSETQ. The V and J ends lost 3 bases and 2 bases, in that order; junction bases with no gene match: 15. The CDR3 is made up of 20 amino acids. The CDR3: CASSYKRGTSGTHSTDTQYF. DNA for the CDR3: TGCGCCAGCAGCTATAAAAGAGGGACTAGCGGGACACACTCCACAGATACGCAGTATTTT.

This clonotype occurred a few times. CDR3 sequence: CSVRRDRGLYEQYF. CDR3 DNA sequence: TGCAGCGTTCGCCGGGACAGGGGGCTTTACGAGCAGTACTTC. The chain is built from TRBV29-1 and TRBJ2-7, with TRBD1 identical over 12 bases. With 5 bases clipped from V and 4 bases from J, the junction kept 6 bases outside the gene matches. The CDR3 is made up of 14 amino acids. The V gene's germline CDR1 is SQVTM and CDR2 ANQGSEA.

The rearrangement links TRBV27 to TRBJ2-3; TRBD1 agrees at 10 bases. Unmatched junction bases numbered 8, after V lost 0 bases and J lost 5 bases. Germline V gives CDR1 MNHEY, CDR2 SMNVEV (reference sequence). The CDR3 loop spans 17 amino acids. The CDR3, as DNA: TGTGCCAGCAGTTTATCGGTACCCCGGACAGGGGGAGATACGCAGTATTTT. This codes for CASSLSVPRTGGDTQYF.

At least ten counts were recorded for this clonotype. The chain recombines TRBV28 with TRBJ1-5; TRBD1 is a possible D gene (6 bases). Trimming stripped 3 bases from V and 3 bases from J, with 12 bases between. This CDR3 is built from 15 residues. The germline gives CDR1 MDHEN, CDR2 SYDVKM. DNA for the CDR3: TGTGCCAGCAGTTTCCTACAGGGCTTCAATCAGCCCCAGCATTTT. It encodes CASSFLQGFNQPQHF.